The rows below give T cell receptor beta chains drawn from one sample of a study of graft-versus-host responses after intestinal transplantation. Produced via immunoSEQ multiplex PCR; TCRdb's table is partial and in-frame only. The sample carries about 4,300 clones, over 60% recorded once. This specimen consisted of ileum tissue, obtained about 350 days after intestinal transplantation. These receptors were taken from a human patient who received an intestinal transplant, so some T cells may come from the graft donor. The CDR3 runs from the conserved cysteine through the conserved F or W. The D gene is left open where the match is weak. Size is stated for part of the rows, as once, few or many counts, or as a class when the clone is expanded.

J gene,V gene,clone size,D gene,CDR3 DNA,CDR3 protein
TRBJ2-5,TRBV15,.,.,TGTGCCACCAGCAGTTACAGCACCGGGACAATCCAAGAGACCCAGTACTTC,CATSSYSTGTIQETQYF
TRBJ1-1,TRBV19,.,TRBD1,TGTGCCAGTAGAATCAGGGACAGCGAAGCTTTCTTT,CASRIRDSEAFF
TRBJ2-5,TRBV4-1,.,.,TGCGCCAGCAGCCAAGCCACCTTTTGGGGGCTACAAGAGACCCAGTACTTC,CASSQATFWGLQETQYF
TRBJ2-1,TRBV25-1,large,.,TGTGCCAGCAGTGAAGGGAACTACGGGACACAATTTGAGCAGTTCTTC,CASSEGNYGTQFEQFF
TRBJ2-2,TRBV11-2,few,.,TGTGCCAGCAGCTTAGTTAAGCGGGCAAACACCGGGGAGCTGTTTTTT,CASSLVKRANTGELFF
TRBJ2-3,TRBV6-4,.,TRBD2,TGTGCCAGCAGTCCTAGCGGGGGGCCTTCAGATACGCAGTATTTT,CASSPSGGPSDTQYF
TRBJ2-3,TRBV10-3,.,.,TGTGCCATCAGTGAGTCGAAGGGAGTCCAGGATACGCAGTATTTT,CAISESKGVQDTQYF
TRBJ2-5,TRBV5-6,few,TRBD2,TGTGCCAGCACCCAAGCGGGAGCCTACCAAGAGACCCAGTACTTC,CASTQAGAYQETQYF
TRBJ1-1,TRBV5-8,.,.,TGTGCCAGCAGACTAGACGAGATGATGAACACTGAAGCTTTCTTT,CASRLDEMMNTEAFF
TRBJ2-1,TRBV27,.,TRBD1,TGTGCCAGCAGGATGGGACAGGGGTACAATGAGCAGTTCTTC,CASRMGQGYNEQFF
TRBJ2-2,TRBV11-3,.,TRBD2,TGTGCCAGCAGCTCCGGGACTAGCAGGGGCGGGGAGCTGTTTTTT,CASSSGTSRGGELFF
TRBJ2-2,TRBV7-6,.,TRBD1,TGTGCCAGCGAAGACCACGAGGGACAGGGGGCGAACACCGGGGAGCTGTTTTTT,CASEDHEGQGANTGELFF
TRBJ2-7,TRBV7-2,once,TRBD1,TGTGCCAGCAGCTTATGGGGACAGGGAGCCTACGAGCAGTACTTC,CASSLWGQGAYEQYF
TRBJ2-5,TRBV28,.,.,TGTGCCAGCAGTCCTCTCCAAGAGACCCAGTACTTC,CASSPLQETQYF
TRBJ2-3,TRBV30,.,TRBD2,TGTGCCTCAAACCCTAGCGGGGGGCTGGATACGCAGTATTTT,CASNPSGGLDTQYF
TRBJ2-5,TRBV18,once,TRBD2,TGTGCCAGCTCACCACGAGCGGGGAGGGGAGAGACCCAGTACTTC,CASSPRAGRGETQYF
TRBJ2-3,TRBV7-8,.,.,TGTGCCAGCAGCCAGTGGAGCGGGCCGACTAGCACAGATACGCAGTATTTT,CASSQWSGPTSTDTQYF
TRBJ2-1,TRBV5-4,.,TRBD2,TGTGCCAGCAGCCCTGTAATAGCGGGAGAGGGTGAGCAGTTCTTC,CASSPVIAGEGEQFF
TRBJ1-5,TRBV28,.,TRBD1,TGTGCCAGCAGTTTTCTTACAGGGGGCTTCAATCAGCCCCAGCATTTT,CASSFLTGGFNQPQHF
TRBJ2-7,TRBV27,.,.,TGTGCCAGCAGTTTCTCCAGTACCGTACCCTACGAGCAGTACTTC,CASSFSSTVPYEQYF
TRBJ1-1,TRBV5-5,.,TRBD1,TGTGCCAGCAGATTGGACAGGGGGCGAACTGAAGCTTTCTTT,CASRLDRGRTEAFF
TRBJ2-3,TRBV27,.,.,TGTGCCAGCAGCGTCTGGCGGACTAGCACAGATACGCAGTATTTT,CASSVWRTSTDTQYF
TRBJ1-5,TRBV28,.,.,TGTGCCAGCACCGCAAGGGGACTCTATAGCAATCAGCCCCAGCATTTT,CASTARGLYSNQPQHF
TRBJ2-2,TRBV5-1,once,TRBD1,TGCGCCAGCAGCTTCGGACAGGGAGTATTGAACACCGGGGAGCTGTTTTTT,CASSFGQGVLNTGELFF
TRBJ1-1,TRBV6-5,.,.,TGTGCCAGCAGTTACTCGGCAGGGGAACACACTGAAGCTTTCTTT,CASSYSAGEHTEAFF
TRBJ2-1,TRBV4-1,.,TRBD2,TGCGCCAGCAGCCCCTTTAGCGGGAGCTACAATGAGCAGTTCTTC,CASSPFSGSYNEQFF
TRBJ2-3,TRBV6-4,.,TRBD2,TGTGCCAGCATTGGGGTAGGACTAGCGGCCACAGATACGCAGTATTTT,CASIGVGLAATDTQYF
TRBJ2-5,TRBV28,.,TRBD2,TGTGCCAGCAGCCAGGGACTAGCGGGAGGGCCGGGAGAGACCCAGTACTTC,CASSQGLAGGPGETQYF
TRBJ2-7,TRBV28,.,.,TGTGCCAGCAGTTTTGACGCTAGGAGCTCCTACGAGCAGTACTTC,CASSFDARSSYEQYF
TRBJ2-3,TRBV11-2,.,.,TGTGCCAGCAGCTTAAGGAGGGACCACACAGATACGCAGTATTTT,CASSLRRDHTDTQYF
TRBJ2-1,TRBV10-3,.,TRBD2,TGTGCCATCAGAATGGCGGGGGTCCATCGTGAGCAGTTCTTC,CAIRMAGVHREQFF
TRBJ2-5,TRBV6-5,.,.,TGTGCCAGCAGTTACGCTCGGGGGACCCAGTACTTC,CASSYARGTQYF
TRBJ2-6,TRBV28,.,TRBD1,TGTGCCAGCACCCCAGGGTTGGGACAGGGGGTATCTGGGGCCAACGTCCTGACTTTC,CASTPGLGQGVSGANVLTF
TRBJ2-7,TRBV2,.,TRBD2,TGTGCCAGCAGTGAAGGGACTAGCGGGAGGGGGTACGAGCAGTACTTC,CASSEGTSGRGYEQYF
TRBJ1-5,TRBV4-2,.,TRBD1,TGTGCCAGCAGCCTTGCTGGACAGGGCTACAATCAGCCCCAGCATTTT,CASSLAGQGYNQPQHF
TRBJ1-2,TRBV9,.,.,TGTGCCAGCAGCGTAGGGACAAGCTATGGCTACACCTTC,CASSVGTSYGYTF
TRBJ2-1,TRBV7-9,.,TRBD2,TGTGCCAGCAGCCCTAAGCGTTTTAGCGGGACTCCCTACAATGAGCAGTTCTTC,CASSPKRFSGTPYNEQFF
TRBJ2-7,TRBV30,.,.,TGTGCCTGGAGCTTTGGAGGCGAGCAGTACTTC,CAWSFGGEQYF
TRBJ2-2,TRBV6-6,.,.,TGTGCCAGCAGTTACGTGGCGGGGAACACCGGGGAGCTGCTTTTT,CASSYVAGNTGELLF
TRBJ2-5,TRBV15,.,.,TGTGCCACCAGCAGAGCTCTTGGAGATGTGGAGACCCAGTACTTC,CATSRALGDVETQYF
TRBJ2-4,TRBV11-2,.,.,TGTGCCAGCAGCTTAGATCGGAAAAACATTCAGTACTTC,CASSLDRKNIQYF
TRBJ2-1,TRBV2,.,.,TGTGACAGCAACAACAGGATGGGTGAGCAGTTCTTC,CDSNNRMGEQFF
TRBJ1-5,TRBV5-1,.,TRBD1,TGCGCCAGCAGCCGGGACAGCCGAACCAATCAGCCCCAGCATTTT,CASSRDSRTNQPQHF
TRBJ1-5,TRBV19,.,TRBD1,TGTGCCAGCAAACAGGACAGGGGCAATCAGCCCCAGCATTTT,CASKQDRGNQPQHF
TRBJ1-6,TRBV25-1,.,TRBD1,TGTGCCAGCAGTGGGACAGGGGGCGATTCACCCCTCCACTTT,CASSGTGGDSPLHF
TRBJ2-1,TRBV19,.,TRBD1,TGTGCCAGTAGGGGACAGGGGGACGGTGAGCAGTTCTTC,CASRGQGDGEQFF
TRBJ2-7,TRBV18,.,.,TGTGCCAGCTCAGCCTTTGGACAGCGCTTATCCTACGAGCAGTACTTC,CASSAFGQRLSYEQYF
TRBJ2-7,TRBV19,.,TRBD1,TGTGCCAGTACCCTGACAGGGCATAATGGCGAGCAGTACTTC,CASTLTGHNGEQYF
TRBJ2-7,TRBV29-1,.,TRBD2,TGCAGCGTTTCCCCCCCAGCGGGAGGCTCCTACGAGCAGTACTTC,CSVSPPAGGSYEQYF
TRBJ1-4,TRBV5-1,once,.,TGCGCCAGCAGCTGGACAGCAACTAATGAAAAACTGTTTTTT,CASSWTATNEKLFF
TRBJ1-1,TRBV6-5,.,.,TGTGCCAGCAGTTACTACAAGAACACTGAAGCTTTCTTT,CASSYYKNTEAFF
TRBJ2-1,TRBV2,.,TRBD2,TGTGCCACTAAGCGGGAGGGCCATGAGCAGTTCTTC,CATKREGHEQFF
TRBJ2-3,TRBV9,.,.,TGTGCCAGCAGCGTAGGTACAAGCGTTCGAGATACGCAGTATTTT,CASSVGTSVRDTQYF
TRBJ2-7,TRBV28,.,TRBD1,TGTGCCAGCAGCTTTGTACAGGGGATGGAGCAGTACTTC,CASSFVQGMEQYF
TRBJ2-7,TRBV5-8,.,TRBD1,TGTGCCAGCAGCTTGGGACAGGGGATCTACGAGCAGTACTTC,CASSLGQGIYEQYF
TRBJ2-2,TRBV6-6,.,.,TGTGCCAGCAGCCAGGGGGGGAACACCGGGGAGCTGTTTTTT,CASSQGGNTGELFF
TRBJ2-3,TRBV2,few,.,TGTGCCAGCAGTGAATCCCCCGGGAGCCGGGGAGATACGCAGTATTTT,CASSESPGSRGDTQYF